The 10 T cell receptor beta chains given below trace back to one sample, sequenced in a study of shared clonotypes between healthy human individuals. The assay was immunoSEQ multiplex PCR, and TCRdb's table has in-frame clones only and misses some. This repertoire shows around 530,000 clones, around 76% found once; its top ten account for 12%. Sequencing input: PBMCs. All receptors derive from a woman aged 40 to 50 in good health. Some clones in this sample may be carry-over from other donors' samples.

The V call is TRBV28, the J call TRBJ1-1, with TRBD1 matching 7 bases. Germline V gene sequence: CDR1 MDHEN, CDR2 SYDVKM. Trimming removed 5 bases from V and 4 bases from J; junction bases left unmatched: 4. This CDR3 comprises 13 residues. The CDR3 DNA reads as TGTGCCAGCAGTCAGGGGGGAGGCACTGAAGCTTTCTTT. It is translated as CASSQGGGTEAFF.

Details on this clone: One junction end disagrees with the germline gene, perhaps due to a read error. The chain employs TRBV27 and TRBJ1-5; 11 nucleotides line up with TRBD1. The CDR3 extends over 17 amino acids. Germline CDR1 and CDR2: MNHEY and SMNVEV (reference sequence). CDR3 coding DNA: TGTGCCAGCAGTTCGGGGACAGGGGGTCCTAGCAAACAGCCCCAGCATTTT. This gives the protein CASSSGTGGPSKQPQHF.

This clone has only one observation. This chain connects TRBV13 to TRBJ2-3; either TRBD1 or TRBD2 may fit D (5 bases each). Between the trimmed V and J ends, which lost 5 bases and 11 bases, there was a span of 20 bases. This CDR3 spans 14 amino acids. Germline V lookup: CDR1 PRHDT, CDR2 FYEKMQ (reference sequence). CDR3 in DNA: TGTGCCAGCAGCCCCCGGGACCCGGTTGGCGGGCAGTATTTT. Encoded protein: CASSPRDPVGGQYF.

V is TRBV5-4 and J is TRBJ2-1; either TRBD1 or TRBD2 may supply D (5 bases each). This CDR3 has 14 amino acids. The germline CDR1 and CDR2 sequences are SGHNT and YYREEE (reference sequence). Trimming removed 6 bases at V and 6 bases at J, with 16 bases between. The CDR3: CASKNTGTINEQFF. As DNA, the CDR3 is TGTGCCAGCAAAAACACCGGGACCATCAATGAGCAGTTCTTC.

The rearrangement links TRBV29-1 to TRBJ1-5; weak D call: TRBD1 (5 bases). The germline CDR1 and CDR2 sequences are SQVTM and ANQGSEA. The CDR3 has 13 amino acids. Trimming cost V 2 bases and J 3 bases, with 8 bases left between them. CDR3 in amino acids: CSVETQVNQPQHF. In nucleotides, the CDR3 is TGCAGCGTTGAAACACAGGTCAATCAGCCCCAGCATTTT.

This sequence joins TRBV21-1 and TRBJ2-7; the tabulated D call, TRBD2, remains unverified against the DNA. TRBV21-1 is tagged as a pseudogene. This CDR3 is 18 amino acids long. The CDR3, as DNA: TGTGCCAGCAGCAAAGCGCTAGGGGTGGCTAGCGACTCCTACGAGCAGTACTTC. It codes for CASSKALGVASDSYEQYF.

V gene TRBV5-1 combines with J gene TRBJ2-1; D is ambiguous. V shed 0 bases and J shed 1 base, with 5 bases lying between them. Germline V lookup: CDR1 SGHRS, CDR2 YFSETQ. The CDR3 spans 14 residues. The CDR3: CASSLGPSYNEQFF. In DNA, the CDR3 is TGCGCCAGCAGCTTGGGGCCGTCCTACAATGAGCAGTTCTTC.

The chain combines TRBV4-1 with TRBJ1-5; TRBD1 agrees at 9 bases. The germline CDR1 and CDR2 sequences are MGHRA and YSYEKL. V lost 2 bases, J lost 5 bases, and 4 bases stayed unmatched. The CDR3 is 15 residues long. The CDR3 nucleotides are TGCGCCAGCAGCCAACAGGACAGGGGAGATCAGCCCCAGCATTTT. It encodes CASSQQDRGDQPQHF.

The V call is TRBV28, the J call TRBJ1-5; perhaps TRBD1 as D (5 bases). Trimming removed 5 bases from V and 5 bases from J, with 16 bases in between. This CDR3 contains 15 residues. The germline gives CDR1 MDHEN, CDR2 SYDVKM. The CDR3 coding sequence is TGTGCCAGCAGTGATCGAGGGGCGTCGCATCAGCCCCAGCATTTT. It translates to CASSDRGASHQPQHF.

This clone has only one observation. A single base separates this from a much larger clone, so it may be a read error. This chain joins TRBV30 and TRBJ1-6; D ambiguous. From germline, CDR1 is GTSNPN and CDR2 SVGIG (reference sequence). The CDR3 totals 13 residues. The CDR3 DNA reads TGTACCTGGAATTTGGCAGTACATTCACCCCTCCACTTT. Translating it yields CTWNLAVHSPLHF.